This passage covers 9 T cell receptor beta chains from one sample sequenced in a study of T-cell reconstitution after alpha-beta-depleted transplantation in children. Unique molecular identifiers were incorporated into the prepared TCRbeta library. MiXCR was run by TCRdb on the PCR reads, yielding one entry per CDR3 protein. The table records about 540,000 distinct CDR3 sequences, 18% of them present only once. Material: PBMCs from the stem cell graft donor, obtained from the stem cell graft. These TCRs come from a human donor who donated a stem cell graft to a child with acute lymphoblastic leukemia.

This clonotype has more than one count but fewer than ten. The chain combines TRBV11-2 with TRBJ2-3; D unresolved. Trimming took off 6 bases at V and 0 bases at J, with 7 bases between the two ends. CDR1 and CDR2 from the germline V gene are SGHAT and FQNNGV. The length of the CDR3 is 13 residues. The CDR3 loop is CASRERSTDTQYF. DNA for the CDR3: TGTGCCAGCAGAGAGAGAAGCACAGATACGCAGTATTTT.

The chain uses TRBV12-3 or TRBV12-4 and TRBJ2-1, with D possibly called TRBD1 or TRBD2 (6 bases each). This CDR3 contains 17 residues. Trimming removed 5 bases at V and 2 bases at J, with 19 bases between. CDR3 in amino acids: CASSGLGGRGAYNEQFF. The CDR3 DNA sequence: TGTGCCAGCAGTGGCCTTGGGGGGCGTGGGGCCTACAATGAGCAGTTCTTC.

This clonotype was counted a few times. V usage is TRBV3-1 and J usage is TRBJ2-7, with 7 bases lining up with TRBD1. The CDR3 extends over 14 amino acids. Trimming cost V 6 bases and J 4 bases; bases outside gene matches: 9. Germline loops: CDR1 LGHDT, CDR2 YNNKEL (reference sequence). CDR3 protein: CASSPRQGRYEQYF. DNA for the CDR3: TGTGCCAGCAGTCCGCGACAGGGAAGGTACGAGCAGTACTTC.

This rearrangement joins TRBV27 to TRBJ2-7; TRBD1 matches 8 bases. The CDR3 is made up of 12 amino acids. The J segment lost 10 bases and the V segment lost 3 bases, leaving 5 bases of the junction unmatched. Germline lookup yields CDR1 MNHEY and CDR2 SMNVEV (reference sequence). CDR3 residues: CASSFRDRRQYF. CDR3 DNA sequence: TGTGCCAGCAGTTTCCGGGACAGGCGACAGTACTTC.

The rearrangement joins TRBV19 to TRBJ1-1; D may be TRBD1 (5 bases). Germline values: CDR1 LNHDA, CDR2 SQIVND (reference sequence). The CDR3 consists of 13 residues. Trimming took 5 bases from V and 6 from J, leaving 13 bases between them. Here the CDR3 reads CASSAGTPPEAFF. The CDR3 DNA sequence: TGTGCCAGTAGTGCGGGGACGCCTCCTGAAGCTTTCTTT.

The chain couples TRBV6-5 to TRBJ2-3; D unresolved. CDR1 is MNHEY, CDR2 SVGAGI, per germline. The V gene lost 0 bases and the J gene lost 3 bases, with 10 bases spanning the gap. The CDR3 sequence is 15 residues long. CDR3 region: CASSYSSYRTDTQYF. In DNA form, the CDR3 reads TGTGCCAGCAGTTACTCGTCGTATAGGACAGATACGCAGTATTTT.

The V and J genes are TRBV5-2 and TRBJ2-7; the DNA was not used to check the table's D call, TRBD2. TRBV5-2 is a listed pseudogene. CDR3 length: 14 amino acids. CDR3: CAMGPGTRIFEQYF. CDR3 bases: TGTGCCATGGGCCCCGGGACTAGGATATTCGAGCAGTACTTC.

The chain links TRBV20-1 to TRBJ2-1, with 8 bases identical to TRBD2. The CDR3 runs 15 residues. V dropped 5 bases and J dropped 4; count of bases not matched to a gene: 10. CDR1 DFQATT and CDR2 SNEGSKA come from the germline V gene (reference sequence). In nucleotides, the CDR3 is TGCAGTGCTCCCGGGGCCCCGGGAGGGTACAATGAGCAGTTCTTC. Amino acid sequence: CSAPGAPGGYNEQFF.

Ten or more counts support this clonotype. This rearrangement joins TRBV5-1 to TRBJ2-7; 7 bases line up with TRBD1. Trimming removed 3 bases from V and 0 bases from J; junction bases left unmatched: 3. The CDR3 is made up of 14 amino acids. Germline V gene sequence: CDR1 SGHRS, CDR2 YFSETQ. CDR3 residues: CASSSQGPSYEQYF. CDR3 bases: TGCGCCAGCAGCTCACAGGGGCCCTCCTACGAGCAGTACTTC.